This TCR beta chain was recovered during a study of OX40 agonist ivuxolimab in advanced cancers. Study-wide results and caveats: Clonal expansion among partial responders at 0.1-3.0 mg/kg ranked near the lowest.

With regard to this clone: The antigen is not known.

Trimming stripped 2 bases from V and 7 bases from J, with 11 bases between. Germline V gives CDR1 MNHEY, CDR2 SMNVEV (reference sequence). There are 13 residues in the CDR3. Profiling relied on immunoSEQ multiplex PCR, and the TCRdb table lists in-frame clones only, not all of them. The sample consists of about 36,000 clones, around two thirds of them appearing once. This clonotype was sampled from an adult with an advanced solid tumor such as melanoma, head and neck, liver or kidney cancer. V is TRBV27 and J is TRBJ1-2, with a tentative D call TRBD1 (6 bases). The sequenced sample was CD4+ or CD8+ T cells sorted from blood, obtained in a trial of the OX40 agonist ivuxolimab. The CDR3 coding sequence is TGTGCCAGCAGTTTAAACAGGGAGGCTGGCTACACCTTC. Translated: CASSLNREAGYTF.